The entry below describes one TCR beta chain. In this sample, this clone turned up many times. What this receptor recognizes is not known. No much larger clone is present one base from it, and per-base qualities are unavailable. These data originate in a study of cytomegalovirus exposure and HLA in healthy donors (dated 2017 in TCRdb). Describing the broader study: An earlier analysis of 587 of the donors reported 250 to 300 Gb of sequence data and some 100 million unique TCR beta sequences from 150 million to 200 million T cells. In a later analysis, previously published TCR beta repertoires from about 670 donors were re-analyzed and high-resolution HLA genotyping was added so that TCR occurrence patterns could be studied. Among under 450 genotyped donors of the cohort, an average of around 240,000 unique TCR beta nucleotide sequences were sequenced per donor, 15% to 20% of them non-productive. In a later genetic analysis, genome-wide SNP genotypes for about three fifths of the roughly 670 donors were used, and that subset was treated as a discovery cohort. The aim of the study was to test whether cataloging public T cell receptors could identify signatures of past pathogen exposure. The T cell repertoires of roughly 660 subjects were profiled by immunosequencing and related to cytomegalovirus serostatus. To predict cytomegalovirus infection status, the study combined high-throughput TCR immunosequencing, statistical association of individual TCRs with disease status, and machine learning. Several DR-DQ haplotypes were treated as single units for association and clustering because of strong linkage in the cohort. An early release that covered about 600 HLA-typed donors contained approximately 300 gigabases of sequencing data and 75 million to 100 million unique TCR sequences. The later analysis used no new phenotypic data to find candidate immune exposures, relying instead on TCR beta sequences and their occurrence across donors. Typing coverage differed by locus: A, B, C, DRB1 and DQB1 were typed in roughly 629-640 donors, DQA1 in 522, DPA1 in some 570, and DPB1 in 400 to 490. An earlier analysis of 587 of the donors used high-throughput TCR beta sequencing to judge whether each TCR beta V gene segment behaved as functional or pseudogenic. Besides the first cohort of hundreds of subjects, a separate validation cohort made up of roughly 130 different subjects was used. Every discovery cohort repertoire had been produced on one sequencing platform. Class I and class II HLA loci were covered by the typing at four-digit resolution. Of the roughly 400 genotyped donors, less than 85% were placed in the genetic ancestry cluster associated with self-reported Caucasian donors. Alongside the repertoire data, information on donor age, sex, ethnicity and CMV serostatus was compiled. Results and caveats for the whole study, not just this receptor: Because counts were too low, about 18 rarely observed V segments, including chromosome 9 orphons, were excluded from the earlier analysis of around 640 of the donors. The presence/absence analyses assumed that sequencing depth was roughly uniform across donors, and that assumption may not be true. Most TCR sequences were seen in very few donors, while some public TCRs were found in many individuals. A further reported finding was that TCR beta sequences accurately predicted the HLA-A and HLA-B alleles for most subjects in the first cohort. According to a later analysis, TCR association rates differed among HLA loci, with DRB1 alleles showing the most associated TCRs and HLA-C alleles showing the fewest. When HLA alleles, especially DR and DQ, strongly co-occurred, attributing TCR associations to individual alleles was difficult. In a later genetic analysis, fewer N-insertions in productive TCRs were reported among donors in an Asian-associated ancestry cluster than the roughly 700-donor mean. In vitro tests confirmed that three of the cytomegalovirus-associated TCR beta chains recognize cytomegalovirus antigens. In this cohort, only TCR beta chains were sequenced, and detectable features were limited by the absence of alpha or paired-chain data. In a later analysis, HLA-associated TCR beta chains showed more clonal expansion and lower generation probabilities than non-associated chains that were equally common. Immune exposure information for the cohort was limited to CMV serostatus. In a later analysis, over 15,000 TCR beta sequences were associated with specific HLA alleles at a false discovery rate of 0.05. In an earlier analysis of fewer than 750 of the donors, most TCR beta V segments were observed in productive rearrangements about 90% or about 30% of the time, broadly matching IMGT annotations. A cluster of highly shared sequence variants was judged likely to represent a technical artifact of the sequencing pipeline. Several of the top co-occurrence clusters appeared to be linked to parvovirus B19, influenza, CMV and Epstein-Barr virus, according to a later analysis. According to a later analysis, most CMV-associated TCR beta chains appeared to be HLA-restricted, and the HLA associations seemed to be driven largely by CMV exposure. V-gene and J-gene trimming of TCR beta chains was associated with a missense DCLRE1C variant in a later genetic analysis, and the association was replicated in an independent cohort. Some IMGT-functional V segments, including TRBV6-2 and TRBV6-3, could not be told apart with the 87-base-pair reads, so those segments were excluded. The authors suggested that the approach could potentially be generalized to other disease states and immunological phenotypes. Correlated functional status among segregating V segments might reflect linkage disequilibrium, but an unknown experimental factor could not be ruled out. The study gave a list of more than 150 TCR beta chains associated with cytomegalovirus. Because some donors lacked HLA typing at each locus, the association tests relied only on the typed subset. The classifier was reported to diagnose cytomegalovirus status with high specificity and sensitivity in both the original and validation cohorts.

The cohort consisted of 670 or so healthy bone marrow donors. Cohort members were all nominally healthy when sampled, although unrecorded immune exposures were likely present. The donor was CMV seropositive and belonged to the group of 250 to 350 seropositive cohort members. Every donor gave a peripheral blood sample, and the peripheral blood mononuclear cells from that sample were used for TCR beta sequencing. The Qiagen DNeasy Blood Extraction Kit was used to extract genomic DNA from the blood cell samples. The CDR3, cysteine through phenylalanine, is 18 amino acids long. The CDR3 DNA has 54 bases and is translated from base 1. Relative to germline, V is 2 bases shorter and J is 0 bases shorter, with 17 bases between their ends. From the germline V gene, CDR1 is SGHAT and CDR2 is FQNNGV. Libraries were built with the immunoSEQ multiplex PCR assay. A mixture of 60 forward primers for TCR Vbeta segments and 13 reverse primers for TCR Jbeta segments was used in the multiplex PCR. The CDR3 region of rearranged TCR beta genes was amplified from genomic DNA with a multiplex PCR assay. The Illumina HiSeq System was used to sequence the amplified TCR beta libraries as 87-base-pair reads. Under the source paper's analysis protocol: Across the 500 to 850 repertoires, a later analysis counted roughly 77 million unique TCR beta chains, about 10 million of which were shared by at least two donors. To remove PCR and sequencing errors, raw reads were error-corrected and collapsed into unique sequences using a nearest-neighbor algorithm that merged closely related sequences. To assign V, D and J gene segments, CDR3 sequences were aligned to IMGT reference sequences. For a sequence to be retained, a match of at least six nucleotides was required to both a V gene segment and a J gene segment. Rearrangements were classified as productive when the CDR3 lacked stop codons and remained in frame with V and J, and all other rearrangements were classified as non-productive. CDR3 was defined according to IMGT convention as the region running from the second conserved V-encoded cysteine to the conserved J-encoded phenylalanine. In an earlier analysis of some 550 of the donors, sequences lacking an unambiguous match to a single V gene segment were excluded. In an earlier analysis of more than 500 of the donors, a V segment was called functional when productive rearrangements were above 56.7%, and segregating when the standard deviation between donors exceeded 5%. A statistical classification framework was built to diagnose cytomegalovirus status from the catalog of TCR beta chain sequences. V and J gene assignment, in a later analysis, came from comparing TCR nucleotide sequences with IMGT/GENE-DB human TR gene sequences. A later analysis assigned CDR3 sequences and most-parsimonious VDJ recombination scenarios with the TCRdist pipeline. In a later analysis, every TCR beta chain was defined by the combination of its CDR3 amino acid sequence and its V-gene family, and reads without a unique V-gene family were dropped. As a way to deal with suspected cross-contamination and a sequencing artifact, a later analysis dropped 450 to 600 nucleotide sequences that were highly shared and had low generation probability. A later analysis calculated a clonal expansion index for each public chain from normalized within-repertoire ranks of inferred template counts. A later analysis computed generation probabilities with a VDJ recombination model fitted to out-of-frame rearrangements, and checked the results against IGoR. In a later analysis, hypergeometric tests were used to score TCR-TCR, TCR-HLA and TCR-CMV co-occurrence, with a repertoire-size bias correction applied to TCR pairs. A later analysis estimated false discovery rates by permuting HLA or CMV assignments 20 times. In a later analysis, co-occurring TCRs were grouped using DBSCAN, and TCRdist sequence similarity was added for clustering within HLA-allele-positive subsets. Repertoires with fewer than 30,000 or more than 120,000 public chains were left out of co-occurrence clustering, as were roughly five repertoires with anomalous nucleotide sharing. TCRdb provides this immuneACCESS table in a form limited to in-frame rearrangements. Some clones are lacking; in checked studies, under half of them reflect an unresolved V gene, and why the rest are absent is not known. The V and J calls and clone size come from that table; D and trimming were worked out from the DNA. The sample table records 90,000 to 150,000 clones; about 60% of these occur just once. The ten largest clones take up 10% of the sample.

The sequenced sample consisted of PBMCs. The source is a man aged 40-55 years in good health and CMV-seropositive. Here the chain combines TRBV11-2 and TRBJ2-1; 5 matching bases give a weak D call of TRBD2. The CDR3 reads as follows: CASSLFGNLESSYNEQFF. The sequenced DNA is TGTGCCAGCAGCTTATTCGGGAACCTCGAATCCTCCTACAATGAGCAGTTCTTC.